These 18 T cell receptor beta chains came from one sample sequenced in a study of follicular helper T cells after annual influenza vaccination. Some clones are missing from TCRdb's copy, which holds only in-frame ones; the method was immunoSEQ multiplex PCR. The sample consists of some 8,200 clones, 82% of them appearing once. Time point denoted: 2014-2015 season, pre-vaccination. The sequencing here drew on CXCR5+ CD38- circulating T follicular helper cells from blood, taken on the day of influenza vaccination. Subset noted: circulating Tfh, non-naive CD4+CXCR5+PD-1+ (ICOS+CD38+ or ICOS-CD38-). These receptors all come from an adult who received the influenza vaccine.

This chain uses TRBV5-4 with TRBJ2-4, with D perhaps TRBD2 (5 bases). Looked up from germline, CDR1 is SGHNT and CDR2 is YYREEE (reference sequence). The CDR3 is made up of 15 amino acids. The V end lost 3 bases, the J end lost 7 bases, and 17 bases lay between the germline ends. The CDR3 sequence: CASSYITEGANIQYF. In DNA form, the CDR3 reads TGTGCCAGCAGCTACATAACAGAGGGCGCGAACATTCAGTACTTC. The whole variable domain, filled in from reference TRBV5-4 and TRBJ2-4, reads ETGVTQSPTHLIKTRGQQVTLRCSSQSGHNTVSWYQQALGQGPQFIFQYYREEENGRGNFPPRFSGLQFPNYSSELNVNALELDDSALYLCASSYITEGANIQYFGAGTRLSVL.

This chain joins TRBV28 and TRBJ1-5, with D possibly TRBD1 on 5 matching bases. V was cut by 3 bases and J by 6 bases, with 12 bases left in between. This CDR3 region has 14 residues. Germline CDR1 MDHEN, CDR2 SYDVKM. This CDR3 reads CASSFHGGSQPQHF. CDR3 sequence (DNA): TGTGCCAGCAGTTTTCATGGGGGTAGTCAGCCCCAGCATTTT.

This sequence joins TRBV18 and TRBJ2-2, with TRBD1 identical over 8 bases. The germline V gene encodes CDR1 KGHSH and CDR2 LQKENI. The CDR3 spans 17 residues. After removal of 1 base from V and 1 base from J, the junction contained 5 bases not matched to a gene. CDR3 nucleotides: TGTGCCAGCTCACCACAGAGACAGGGGATGAACACCGGGGAGCTGTTTTTT. This sequence encodes CASSPQRQGMNTGELFF.

Written as DNA, the CDR3 is TGTGCCAGCAGCTTTATTCGGGACATTCACAATCAGCCCCAGCATTTT. Translating it yields CASSFIRDIHNQPQHF. The chain couples TRBV7-7 to TRBJ1-5; D may be TRBD1 (6 bases). Trimming left V 3 bases short and J 3 bases short, with 15 bases between. CDR1 and CDR2 from the germline V gene are SSHAT and FNYEAQ (reference sequence). CDR3 length equals 16 residues.

CDR3 coding DNA: TGTGCCAGCAGTTCCCCGGGGACCGCTTACGAGCAGTACTTC. Protein: CASSSPGTAYEQYF. The rearrangement joins TRBV28 to TRBJ2-7; D is tentatively TRBD1 or TRBD2 (5 bases each). The CDR3 loop spans 14 amino acids. Germline V gene sequence: CDR1 MDHEN, CDR2 SYDVKM. V lost 4 bases and J 4 bases, leaving 14 bases between the germline ends.

The V call is TRBV19, the J call TRBJ2-3; weak D call: TRBD2 (6 bases). Germline V gives CDR1 LNHDA, CDR2 SQIVND (reference sequence). The germline V and J ends were trimmed by 5 bases and 3 bases, with 18 bases remaining between them. The CDR3 totals 16 residues. CDR3 residues: CASSSPGLTYTDTQYF. The CDR3 coding sequence is TGTGCCAGTAGTTCCCCGGGACTCACTTATACAGATACGCAGTATTTT.

The chain employs TRBV28 and TRBJ2-2, with D maybe TRBD2 (6 bases). This CDR3 has 16 amino acids. Germline CDR1 MDHEN, CDR2 SYDVKM. Trimming stripped 6 bases from V and 5 bases from J, with 19 bases between. The CDR3 here is CASSSMGLARTGELFF. CDR3 sequence (DNA): TGTGCCAGCAGCTCAATGGGACTGGCGAGGACCGGGGAGCTGTTTTTT.

The chain carries TRBV9 and TRBJ2-1; TRBD2 aligns across 8 bases. V lost 3 bases, J lost 2 bases, and 4 bases stayed unmatched. Germline loops: CDR1 SGDLS, CDR2 YYNGEE. This CDR3 comprises 15 residues. CDR3 sequence (DNA): TGTGCCAGCAGCGACGAAGCGGGGGCCTACAATGAGCAGTTCTTC. Protein product: CASSDEAGAYNEQFF. The full variable domain, rest sourced from reference TRBV9 and TRBJ2-1, is DSGVTQTPKHLITATGQRVTLRCSPRSGDLSVYWYQQSLDQGLQFLIQYYNGEERAKGNILERFSAQQFPDLHSELNLSSLELGDSALYFCASSDEAGAYNEQFFGPGTRLTVL.

This clone has a handful of counts. V is TRBV4-2 and J is TRBJ1-3; 8 nucleotides line up with TRBD1. Germline lookup yields CDR1 LGHNA and CDR2 YNFKEQ. This CDR3 region has 17 residues. V lost 1 base to trimming and J lost 2 bases; unmatched junction nucleotides: 7. CDR3 loop: CASSQVRTDRAGNTIYF. The CDR3 DNA reads TGTGCCAGCAGCCAAGTGCGCACGGACAGGGCTGGAAACACCATATATTTT.

The chain joins TRBV19 to TRBJ1-6; TRBD1 might be the D (6 bases). The CDR3 has 14 amino acids. The ends were cut back, 6 bases at V and 8 bases at J, with 14 bases in the middle. Germline CDR1 LNHDA, CDR2 SQIVND (reference sequence). Here the CDR3 DNA reads TGTGCCAGTAGCCCGACAGGTTGGGATTCACCCCTCCACTTT. Translation: CASSPTGWDSPLHF. The full variable domain, rest sourced from reference TRBV19 and TRBJ1-6, is DGGITQSPKYLFRKEGQNVTLSCEQNLNHDAMYWYRQDPGQGLRLIYYSQIVNDFQKGDIAEGYSVSREKKESFPLTVTSAQKNPTAFYLCASSPTGWDSPLHFGNGTRLTVT.

This chain connects TRBV30 to TRBJ1-6; D might be TRBD1 (5 bases). This CDR3 spans 15 amino acids. V was pared by 5 bases and J by 3 bases, with 14 bases between. CDR1 and CDR2 (germline): GTSNPN, SVGIG (reference sequence). As DNA, the CDR3 is TGTGCCTGGGGGGGGACGGGAAACTATAATTCACCCCTCCACTTT. Translation: CAWGGTGNYNSPLHF.

The chain uses TRBV7-2 and TRBJ2-2, with 10 positions matching TRBD2. This CDR3 has 17 amino acids. The ends lost 5 bases at V and 4 bases at J; junction bases unmatched: 10. Germline values: CDR1 SGHTA, CDR2 FQGNSA. The CDR3 DNA reads as TGTGCCAGCAGCCTGGGGCGGCTAGCGGGGGTCACCGGGGAGCTGTTTTTT. This sequence encodes CASSLGRLAGVTGELFF. The whole variable domain, remainder taken from reference TRBV7-2 and TRBJ2-2, is GAGVSQSPSNKVTEKGKDVELRCDPISGHTALYWYRQSLGQGLEFLIYFQGNSAPDKSGLPSDRFSAERTGGSVSTLTIQRTQQEDSAVYLCASSLGRLAGVTGELFFGEGSRLTVL.

This clone was observed a handful of times. This rearrangement joins TRBV7-8 to TRBJ1-2, with unresolved D. This CDR3 has 14 residues. The germline V and J ends were trimmed by 1 base and 6 bases, with 12 bases remaining between them. CDR1 SGHVS and CDR2 FQNEAQ come from the germline V gene. CDR3 loop: CASSLGETRNGYTF. The CDR3 DNA follows: TGTGCCAGCAGCTTAGGGGAGACACGCAATGGCTACACCTTC.

This clone occurred a few times. The J gene is TRBJ2-7, the V gene TRBV7-2, with 8 bases that match TRBD1. Trimming removed 1 base from V and 6 bases from J; junction bases left unmatched: 5. Germline V gene sequence: CDR1 SGHTA, CDR2 FQGNSA. The CDR3 spans 14 residues. The CDR3: CASSLVQGAGEQYF. The CDR3 bases are TGTGCCAGCAGCTTAGTCCAGGGGGCGGGCGAGCAGTACTTC.

CDR3 DNA sequence: TGCGCCAGCAGCTTGGCGGTTGGGGGTATCTATGGCTACACCTTC. Protein product: CASSLAVGGIYGYTF. The rearrangement uses TRBV5-1 and TRBJ1-2; a possible D gene is TRBD1 (5 bases). This CDR3 has 15 residues. The V end was cut by 0 bases, the J end by 4 bases, with 13 bases between. Germline V gene data show CDR1 as SGHRS and CDR2 as YFSETQ.

The chain recombines TRBV7-9 with TRBJ2-5; D is unresolved. Germline CDR1 reads SEHNR; CDR2 reads FQNEAQ (reference sequence). CDR3 length equals 12 residues. The V and J ends lost 1 base and 4 bases respectively, with 4 bases between them. CDR3 sequence reads: CASSLVRETQYF. The CDR3 coding sequence is TGTGCCAGCAGCTTAGTTCGAGAGACCCAGTACTTC.

The V call is TRBV6-1, the J call TRBJ1-5, with TRBD1 matching 7 bases. CDR1 is MNHNS and CDR2 is SASEGT in the germline V gene. This CDR3 region has 15 residues. The J segment lost 2 bases and the V segment lost 6 bases, leaving 7 bases of the junction unmatched. The DNA of the CDR3 is TGTGCCAGCAGGGACCCCCAGGGGGGCAATCAGCCCCAGCATTTT. Translation gives CASRDPQGGNQPQHF.

This rearrangement joins TRBV5-5 to TRBJ2-7, with 11 positions matching TRBD1. Trimming took 0 bases from V and 3 from J; bases not matched to a gene: 5. The CDR3 runs to 16 residues. From germline, CDR1 is SGHKS and CDR2 YYEKEE (reference sequence). The CDR3 sequence is CASSLEPGTGGYEQYF. The CDR3 bases are TGTGCCAGCAGCTTGGAACCCGGGACAGGGGGCTACGAGCAGTACTTC.